These 21 T cell receptor beta chains share one sample of origin, sequenced in a study of post-analysis software for immune sequencing data. General study points: Controls had lower frequencies than patients of roughly five TRBV segments, which included TRBV5-6, TRBV5-1 and TRBV20-1.

What these receptors recognize is not known. Unique molecular identifiers featured in each of the TCR beta cDNA libraries. TCRdb reprocessed the PCR reads with MiXCR, giving one entry per CDR3 protein. Among roughly 540,000 distinct CDR3 sequences listed, around 31% were seen once. The sample consisted of blood. These receptors were collected from a girl under 18 with multiple sclerosis.

This clonotype was counted only a few times. One end of the junction is discordant with germline, which a read error may explain. The rearrangement uses TRBV6-4 and TRBJ1-2, with TRBD1 matching over 7 bases. The CDR3 extends over 19 amino acids. From germline, CDR1 is MRHNA and CDR2 SNTAGT. As DNA, the CDR3 is TGTGCCAGCAGTGGCGTGAGACAGGGAAACCTTCTGACTAACTATAGCTACACCTTC. This encodes CASSGVRQGNLLTNYSYTF.

This clonotype turned up a few times. This rearrangement joins TRBV14 to TRBJ1-1; D gene uncertain. There are 13 residues in the CDR3. Germline loops: CDR1 SGHDN, CDR2 FVKESK. Trimming took off 4 bases at V and 1 base at J, with 7 bases between the two ends. As DNA, the CDR3 is TGTGCCAGCAGCCCTTACGGGAACACTGAAGCTTTCTTT. It is translated as CASSPYGNTEAFF.

This clonotype was detected many times. V is TRBV13 and J is TRBJ2-5; TRBD2 aligns across 9 bases. Trimming took 5 bases from V and 1 from J; bases not matched to a gene: 11. The V gene's germline CDR1 is PRHDT and CDR2 FYEKMQ (reference sequence). There are 17 residues in the CDR3. The CDR3 DNA is TGTGCCAGCAGCCCCCCGACAAGCGGGGGGTTCCAAGAGACCCAGTACTTC. The encoded protein is CASSPPTSGGFQETQYF.

V usage is TRBV14 and J usage is TRBJ1-1, with 8 bases aligning to TRBD1. Germline values: CDR1 SGHDN, CDR2 FVKESK. V was pared by 4 bases and J by 1 base, with 11 bases of the junction left unmatched. This CDR3 comprises 17 residues. CDR3 sequence (DNA): TGTGCCAGCAGCCTAAGAAAGCCGGGGACAGGGAACACTGAAGCTTTCTTT. This codes for CASSLRKPGTGNTEAFF.

The chain has TRBV7-9 and TRBJ2-3; D is ambiguous. V lost 5 bases and J lost 2, with 11 bases in between. The germline V gene has CDR1 SEHNR and CDR2 FQNEAQ (reference sequence). The CDR3 has 14 residues. The CDR3 region is CASSLSAITDTQYF. CDR3 DNA sequence: TGTGCCAGCAGCCTGTCGGCGATCACAGATACGCAGTATTTT.

The genes are TRBV9 and TRBJ2-7; 12 bases are shared with TRBD2. The CDR3 is 15 residues long. CDR1 SGDLS and CDR2 YYNGEE come from the germline V gene. Trimming removed 3 bases from V and 7 bases from J; junction bases left unmatched: 8. CDR3 region: CASSGPSGGDNEQYF. The CDR3 DNA reads as TGTGCCAGCAGCGGCCCTAGCGGGGGGGACAATGAGCAGTACTTC.

There are a few counts of this clonotype. The chain combines TRBV3-1 with TRBJ1-6; 9 nucleotides match TRBD1. This CDR3 region has 15 residues. CDR1 and CDR2 (germline): LGHDT, YNNKEL (reference sequence). The V and J ends lost 8 bases and 6 bases, in that order; junction bases with no gene match: 8. The CDR3: CASSRGGQGNSPLHF. The DNA for the CDR3 is TGTGCCAGCTCACGAGGGGGACAGGGTAATTCACCCCTCCACTTT. Drawing the rest from reference TRBV3-1 and TRBJ1-6, the complete variable domain is DTAVSQTPKYLVTQMGNDKSIKCEQNLGHDTMYWYKQDSKKFLKIMFSYNNKELIINETVPNRFSPKSPDKAHLNLHINSLELGDSAVYFCASSRGGQGNSPLHFGNGTRLTVT.

This clonotype was observed a handful of times. The chain recombines TRBV11-2 with TRBJ2-7; a weak D match, TRBD2 (5 bases). Trimming removed 8 bases from V and 0 bases from J, with 17 bases in between. The CDR3 spans 15 residues. From germline, CDR1 is SGHAT and CDR2 FQNNGV. CDR3 in amino acids: CASGLRTVSSYEQYF. The CDR3 DNA follows: TGTGCCAGCGGACTTCGAACAGTCAGCTCCTACGAGCAGTACTTC.

Remarks on this clonotype: A read error may account for a junction end that differs from germline. The chain couples TRBV12-3 or TRBV12-4 to TRBJ2-3, with no clear D. CDR3 length: 14 amino acids. Here the CDR3 reads CASSPTVSTDMQYF. The CDR3 DNA reads TGCGCCAGCAGTCCCACAGTTAGCACAGATATGCAGTATTTT.

J is TRBJ2-5 and V is TRBV9; D ambiguous. The germline gives CDR1 SGDLS, CDR2 YYNGEE. The CDR3 runs to 14 residues. Trimming pared 0 bases from V and 2 bases from J, leaving 8 bases between. CDR3 in amino acids: CASSVDPVQETQYF. The CDR3 nucleotides are TGTGCCAGCAGCGTAGATCCCGTACAAGAGACCCAGTACTTC.

This clonotype appeared a few times. The V and J genes are TRBV15 and TRBJ1-1; 7 positions match TRBD1. Germline lookup yields CDR1 LNHNV and CDR2 YYDKDF (reference sequence). The CDR3 is 15 residues long. Trimming at V came to 6 bases and at J to 1 base, leaving 8 bases not matched to a gene. The CDR3 nucleotides read TGTGCCACCAGATTGGACAGGATACCGAACACTGAAGCTTTCTTT. Its protein product is CATRLDRIPNTEAFF.

There are a few counts of this clonotype. This chain connects TRBV20-1 to TRBJ2-3; 8 nucleotides align to TRBD2. J lost 2 bases, V lost 3 bases, and 13 bases had no gene match. This CDR3 is built from 17 residues. Germline V gives CDR1 DFQATT, CDR2 SNEGSKA (reference sequence). The chain's CDR3 is CSARRQRRGAYTDTQYF. CDR3 coding DNA: TGCAGTGCTAGGAGGCAGCGGCGGGGGGCCTACACAGATACGCAGTATTTT.

This clonotype has only one observation. The chain links TRBV5-1 to TRBJ1-2, with a possible D match to TRBD1 (5 bases). This CDR3 region has 14 residues. The ends were cut back, 8 bases at V and 1 base at J, with 15 bases in the middle. In germline, CDR1 is SGHRS, CDR2 YFSETQ. CDR3 DNA: TGCGCCAGTAAAGACAGCGACCTTAACTATGGCTACACCTTC. Its protein product is CASKDSDLNYGYTF. Supplemented by reference TRBV5-1 and TRBJ1-2, the full variable domain reads KAGVTQTPRYLIKTRGQQVTLSCSPISGHRSVSWYQQTPGQGLQFLFEYFSETQRNKGNFPGRFSGRQFSNSRSEMNVSTLELGDSALYLCASKDSDLNYGYTFGSGTRLTVV.

CDR3 coding DNA: TGTGCCAGCAGCGCGCCATTTGGACTAGTCACAGATACGCAGTATTTT. Translating it yields CASSAPFGLVTDTQYF. This chain links TRBV7-9 with TRBJ2-3; TRBD2 matches at 7 bases. Germline assignment: CDR1 SEHNR and CDR2 FQNEAQ (reference sequence). There are 16 residues in the CDR3. V dropped 5 bases and J dropped 2; count of bases not matched to a gene: 10.

As to this clonotype: A clone one base away is much larger, so this may be a read error. The rearrangement joins TRBV7-2 to TRBJ2-7, with a weak D call TRBD2 (6 bases). The better agreement between TRBJ2-4 and the DNA end casts doubt on the J call. The CDR3 contains 14 residues. From germline, CDR1 is SGHTA and CDR2 FQGNSA. CDR3 sequence: CANSLAGGANIQYF. The CDR3 DNA reads as TGTGCCAACAGCTTAGCCGGAGGGGCAAACATTCAGTACTTC.

There are a few counts of this clonotype. The rearrangement links TRBV20-1 to TRBJ2-3; 7 nucleotides align to TRBD2. Germline CDR1 and CDR2: DFQATT and SNEGSKA (reference sequence). The CDR3 extends over 14 amino acids. The V segment lost 3 bases and the J segment 2 bases; nucleotides outside the gene matches: 5. The DNA of the CDR3 is TGCAGTGCTAGTGGGGCGGGGGACACAGATACGCAGTATTTT. As protein: CSASGAGDTDTQYF.

This clonotype was found a few times. The chain joins TRBV4-1 to TRBJ2-5, with 11 bases fitting TRBD2. The CDR3 runs to 16 residues. With V trimmed by 1 base and J by 3 bases, 4 bases remained unmatched. In germline, CDR1 is MGHRA, CDR2 YSYEKL. DNA of the CDR3: TGCGCCAGCAGCCAAGGGACTAGCGGGCGGAAAGAGACCCAGTACTTC. Protein sequence: CASSQGTSGRKETQYF.

This clonotype was observed a handful of times. The chain uses TRBV6-1 and TRBJ2-7, with D possibly matching TRBD1 (6 bases). Between the trimmed V and J ends, which lost 7 bases and 4 bases, there was a span of 20 bases. This CDR3 contains 15 residues. Germline V CDR1 and CDR2: MNHNS, SASEGT. CDR3 protein: CASTFQGQIRYEQYF. The CDR3 bases are TGTGCCAGCACGTTTCAGGGGCAGATTAGGTACGAGCAGTACTTC.

This clonotype was detected a few times. The genes are TRBV6-1 and TRBJ1-2; D unclear. The germline V gene encodes CDR1 MNHNS and CDR2 SASEGT. This CDR3 has 14 amino acids. Trimming removed 0 bases at V and 3 bases at J, with 8 bases between. DNA for the CDR3: TGTGCCAGCAGTGAAGCTCAAGAATACTATGGCTACACCTTC. Translating it yields CASSEAQEYYGYTF.

V usage is TRBV25-1 and J usage is TRBJ2-6, with unresolved D. Per the germline V gene, CDR1 is MGHDK and CDR2 is SYGVNS. The V end lost 3 bases, the J end lost 0 bases, and 6 bases lay between the germline ends. The CDR3 consists of 15 residues. CDR3 amino acids: CASSDSGSGANVLTF. In DNA, the CDR3 is TGTGCCAGCAGTGACTCAGGCTCTGGGGCCAACGTCCTGACTTTC.

The chain joins TRBV6-6 to TRBJ2-1; 11 nucleotides agree with TRBD2. Per germline, CDR1 MNHNY and CDR2 SVGAGI (reference sequence). This CDR3 is 16 amino acids long. After removal of 2 bases from V and 6 bases from J, the junction contained 6 bases not matched to a gene. DNA of the CDR3: TGTGCCAGCAGTTACCATAGCGGGGGGGCGGGCAATGAGCAGTTCTTC. This translates into CASSYHSGGAGNEQFF.